Listed below are T cell receptor beta chains from one sample, sequenced in a study of technical replicates of blood from a handful of donors. Repertoires were generated with immunoSEQ multiplex PCR, while TCRdb's copy carries only in-frame clones and drops some. This sample carries over 75,000 clones, under 97% of them seen once, and the ten largest clones take around 0.24%. Sequencing was performed on T cells isolated from PBMCs. The receptors stem from a human donor in good health. The CDR3 runs from the conserved cysteine through the conserved F or W. Fields, in order: V gene, clone size, J gene, CDR3 length, D gene, CDR3 DNA, CDR3 protein. The D gene is left open where the match is weak. Clone size appears in some rows only: once, few, many, or a class for an expanded clone.

V: TRBV29-1; size: NA; J: TRBJ2-1; length: 13; D: TRBD2; DNA: TGCAGCGGGGGACTAGCGGATTACAATGAGCAATTCTTC; CDR3: CSGGLADYNEQFF
V: TRBV29-1; size: NA; J: TRBJ2-5; length: 16; D: TRBD2; DNA: TGCAGCGTTGTAGTGGGACTAGCGGGGGGCGGTGAGACCCAGTACTTC; CDR3: CSVVVGLAGGGETQYF
V: TRBV2; size: NA; J: TRBJ2-7; length: 12; D: TRBD1; DNA: TGTGCCAACCGGGACAGCGGCTACGAGCAGTACTTC; CDR3: CANRDSGYEQYF
V: TRBV5-6; size: NA; J: TRBJ2-1; length: 13; D: NA; DNA: TGTGCCAGCAGCTGGCCGGGGTACAATGAGCAGTTCTTC; CDR3: CASSWPGYNEQFF
V: TRBV5-4; size: NA; J: TRBJ1-2; length: 15; D: NA; DNA: TGTGCCAGCAGCCTCGTCGGGGGGCGGGATGATGGCTACACCTTC; CDR3: CASSLVGGRDDGYTF
V: TRBV5-6; size: NA; J: TRBJ1-1; length: 11; D: NA; DNA: TGTGCCAGCAGCTTACAGGGAAACGCTTTCTTT; CDR3: CASSLQGNAFF
V: TRBV11-2; size: NA; J: TRBJ2-1; length: 17; D: TRBD1; DNA: TGTGCCAGCAGCCTGCCCCCGGGACAGGGGGGGTACAATGAGCAGTTCTTC; CDR3: CASSLPPGQGGYNEQFF
V: TRBV5-1; size: NA; J: TRBJ2-1; length: 18; D: NA; DNA: TGCGCCAGCAGCTTAAGCATTGCGGATTGGGGCCATTACAATGAGCAGTTCTTC; CDR3: CASSLSIADWGHYNEQFF
V: TRBV20-1; size: NA; J: TRBJ1-2; length: 10; D: NA; DNA: TGCAGTGTTTCTCAGGACATCACGAATTTC; CDR3: CSVSQDITNF
V: TRBV27; size: NA; J: TRBJ2-7; length: 15; D: NA; DNA: TGTGCCAGCAGTTTTCGCAGGACACCCTCCTACGAGCAGTACTTC; CDR3: CASSFRRTPSYEQYF
V: TRBV19; size: few; J: TRBJ1-1; length: 13; D: NA; DNA: TGTGCCAGTAGTATGGGGGGGCTTGCTGAAGCTTTCTTT; CDR3: CASSMGGLAEAFF
V: TRBV29-1; size: NA; J: TRBJ2-2; length: 16; D: TRBD1; DNA: TGCAGCGTTGAAGATCCGGGACAGGTGAACACCGGGGAGCTGTTTTTT; CDR3: CSVEDPGQVNTGELFF
V: TRBV29-1; size: NA; J: TRBJ1-2; length: 12; D: NA; DNA: TGCAGCGTTTTTCGGGTGAACTATGGCTACACCTTC; CDR3: CSVFRVNYGYTF
V: TRBV10-3; size: NA; J: TRBJ2-1; length: 15; D: TRBD2; DNA: TGTGCCATCAGTGAGGGTCTAGCGGAGTACAATGAGCAGTTCTTC; CDR3: CAISEGLAEYNEQFF
V: TRBV10-3; size: NA; J: TRBJ2-7; length: 14; D: NA; DNA: TGTGCCATCAGGGGGGCGGGGGATCCCTGGGAGCAGTACTTC; CDR3: CAIRGAGDPWEQYF
V: TRBV9; size: NA; J: TRBJ2-1; length: 15; D: NA; DNA: TGTGCCAGCAGCGTAGGGTTTAACACGGGCAATGAGCAGTTCTTC; CDR3: CASSVGFNTGNEQFF
V: TRBV4-1; size: NA; J: TRBJ1-4; length: 15; D: TRBD1; DNA: TGCGCCAGCAGCCAGAGAGACAGGGGGGTTGAAAAACTGTTTTTT; CDR3: CASSQRDRGVEKLFF
V: TRBV19; size: NA; J: TRBJ1-2; length: 13; D: TRBD1; DNA: TGTGCCAGTGCGACAGGGAGGTTCTATGGCTACACCTTC; CDR3: CASATGRFYGYTF
V: TRBV30; size: NA; J: TRBJ2-6; length: 22; D: NA; DNA: TGTGCCTGGAGCCTAACCCGAGGTTTTAGTGGGGGCCCAAGATCCGGGGCCAACGTCCTGACTTTC; CDR3: CAWSLTRGFSGGPRSGANVLTF
V: TRBV4-1; size: NA; J: TRBJ2-1; length: 14; D: TRBD2; DNA: TGCGCCAGCAGCCAGTTAGCGGGAGACAATGAGCAGTTCTTC; CDR3: CASSQLAGDNEQFF
V: TRBV19; size: NA; J: TRBJ1-5; length: 14; D: NA; DNA: TGTGCCAGTACTCAAGGGGTAGGGTATCAGCCCCAGCATTTT; CDR3: CASTQGVGYQPQHF
V: TRBV4-2; size: NA; J: TRBJ2-4; length: 17; D: NA; DNA: TGTGCCAGCAGCCAAGTGTTGTGGGGGAGGGCCAAAAACATTCAGTACTTC; CDR3: CASSQVLWGRAKNIQYF
V: TRBV5-1; size: NA; J: TRBJ2-7; length: 16; D: TRBD2; DNA: TGCGCCAGCAGCTTGAATGGACTAGCGGAGACCGGCCGGCGGTACTTC; CDR3: CASSLNGLAETGRRYF